This TCR beta chain was captured in a study of OX40 agonist ivuxolimab in advanced cancers. This clone was counted between two and nine times. CDR1 and CDR2 from the germline V gene are SGHRS and YFSETQ. V was pared by 1 base and J by 2 bases, with 7 bases between. The CDR3 runs to 13 residues. The repertoire was sequenced with immunoSEQ multiplex PCR; TCRdb's copy has only in-frame clones and lacks some. The data contain approximately 100,000 clones, under 95% of them singletons. The TCR comes from an adult with an advanced solid tumor such as melanoma, head and neck, liver or kidney cancer. The J gene is TRBJ2-7, the V gene TRBV5-1; D remains ambiguous. The sequencing here drew on CD4+ or CD8+ T cells sorted from blood, taken in a trial of the OX40 agonist ivuxolimab. This chain's CDR3 is CASSLSYPYEQYF. The CDR3 nucleotides read TGCGCCAGCAGCTTGAGCTACCCCTACGAGCAGTACTTC.